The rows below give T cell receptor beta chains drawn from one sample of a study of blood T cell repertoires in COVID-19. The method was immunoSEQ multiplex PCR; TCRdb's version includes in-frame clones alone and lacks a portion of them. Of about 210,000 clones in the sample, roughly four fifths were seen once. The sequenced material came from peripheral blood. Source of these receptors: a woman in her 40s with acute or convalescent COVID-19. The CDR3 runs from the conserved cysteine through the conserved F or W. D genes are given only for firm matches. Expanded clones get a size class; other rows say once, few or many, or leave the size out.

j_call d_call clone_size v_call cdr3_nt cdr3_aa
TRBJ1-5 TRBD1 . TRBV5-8 TGTGCCAGCAGCTTGGGGGACAGGGGTTACAATCAGCCCCAGCATTTT CASSLGDRGYNQPQHF
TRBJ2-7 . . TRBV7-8 TGTGCCAGCAGCTTAGTGGAGGACTCTATCAGCGAGCAGTACTTC CASSLVEDSISEQYF
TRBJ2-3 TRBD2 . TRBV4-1 TGCGCCAGCAGCCAAGATTGGGGGGGGGTCTCAGATACGCAGTATTTT CASSQDWGGVSDTQYF
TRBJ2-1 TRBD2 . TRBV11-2 TGTGCCAGCAGCTTAGTTTTCGGCGGGAGCTCCTACAATGAGCAGTTCTTC CASSLVFGGSSYNEQFF
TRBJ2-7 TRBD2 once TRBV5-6 TGTGCCAGCAGCAAACTAGCGGGATCTCACTACGAGCAGTACTTC CASSKLAGSHYEQYF
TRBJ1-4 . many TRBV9 TGTGCCAGCAGCGTAGGGGGGAACAGGGAGCCCCTGTTTTTT CASSVGGNREPLFF
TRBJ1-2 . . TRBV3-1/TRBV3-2 TGTGCCAGCAGCCTATTGGCAGGCGCTAACTATGGCTACACCTTC CASSLLAGANYGYTF
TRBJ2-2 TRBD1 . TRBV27 TGTGCCAGCAGTCGACAGGGGTCCACCGGGGAGCTGTTTTTT CASSRQGSTGELFF
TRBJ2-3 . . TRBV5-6 TGTGCCAGCAGCTTGCTAGCTGCTAGCACAGATACGCAGTATTTT CASSLLAASTDTQYF
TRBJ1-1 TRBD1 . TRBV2 TGTGCCAGCAGCTACAGGGGGATGAACACTGAAGCTTTCTTT CASSYRGMNTEAFF
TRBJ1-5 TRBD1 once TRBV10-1 TGCGCCAGCAGTCTCGACAGGGCAACCCGAGGGAGCAATCAGCCCCAGCATTTT CASSLDRATRGSNQPQHF
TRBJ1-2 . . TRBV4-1 TGCGCCAGCAGCCAAGGACAGGCTGACTATGGCTACACCTTC CASSQGQADYGYTF
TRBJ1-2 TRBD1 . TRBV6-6 TGTGCCAGCAGCCCGAACTGGGACAGTAAGTCTGGCTACACCTTC CASSPNWDSKSGYTF
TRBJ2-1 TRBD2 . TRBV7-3 TGTGCCAGCAGCCCTCTAGCGGGGGGGCCACAGTTCTTC CASSPLAGGPQFF
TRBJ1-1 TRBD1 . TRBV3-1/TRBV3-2 TGTGCCAGCACCCGGGACAGAGGGACTGAAGCTTTCTTT CASTRDRGTEAFF
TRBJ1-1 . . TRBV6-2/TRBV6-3 TGTGCCAGCAGTTACTCGGGCAGGGCGAACACTGAAGCTTTCTTT CASSYSGRANTEAFF
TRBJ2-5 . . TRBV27 TGTGCCAGCAGGGTAACAGGGTTGGAGACCCAGTACTTC CASRVTGLETQYF
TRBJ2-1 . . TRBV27 TGTGCCAGCAAACTAGCTTCCAATGAGCAGTTCTTC CASKLASNEQFF
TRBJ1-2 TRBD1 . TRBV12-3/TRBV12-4 TGTGCCAGCACCTCTGACAGGGGAGGTGGCTACACCTTC CASTSDRGGGYTF
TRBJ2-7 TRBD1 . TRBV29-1 TGCAGCGCCCGGACAGGGGGATACGAGCAGTACTTC CSARTGGYEQYF
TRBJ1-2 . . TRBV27 TGTGCCAGCAGTTGGGCGGGGGGAGTCTATGGCTACACCTTC CASSWAGGVYGYTF
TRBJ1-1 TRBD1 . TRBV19 TGTGCCAGTAGTATCCGGGACAGGGACATGAACACTGAAGCTTTCTTT CASSIRDRDMNTEAFF
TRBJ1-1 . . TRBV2 TGTGCCAGCATAGCTGGGGGGTACCTAAACACTGAAGCTTTCTTT CASIAGGYLNTEAFF
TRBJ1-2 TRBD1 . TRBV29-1 TGCAGCGTTGCTGACAGGGCGGGCGGCTACACCTTC CSVADRAGGYTF